The 12 T cell receptor beta chains reported below all come from one sample, sequenced in a study of blood T cells in healthy people across ages (dated by TCRdb to 2013 to 2016). The library came from 5' RACE. TCRdb lists the instrument as Illumina HiSeq 2500. A second PCR of about 7 to 12 cycles was performed with a sample-barcoded 5' primer and a J-beta primer mix. TCRdb itself trimmed the public reads at Q25 with fastp, ran MiXCR and retained productive beta chains. Rows merge per CDR3 protein into single entries with the most common DNA and genes. The sample contains 1.5 million to 2 million distinct CDR3 sequences, just under 50% of them found a single time. Over 2% of the sample belongs to the ten largest clones. The specimen was blood. The receptors shown here come from a woman aged 40 to 49 in good health.

The J gene is TRBJ2-3, the V gene TRBV6-2 or TRBV6-3, with TRBD2 identical over 9 bases. Trimming took 2 bases from V and 0 from J; bases not matched to a gene: 12. Germline loops: CDR1 MNHEY, CDR2 SVGEGT. This CDR3 region has 19 residues. The CDR3 reads CASSYGDSGGPYSTDTQYF. DNA for the CDR3: TGTGCCAGCAGTTACGGCGATAGCGGGGGACCTTATAGCACAGATACGCAGTATTTT.

This clonotype was found a few times. The chain carries TRBV7-2 and TRBJ2-3, with 14 bases matching TRBD2. The V gene end was trimmed by 0 bases and the J gene end by 4 bases; junction bases not matched to a gene: 3. The CDR3 sequence is 17 residues long. Germline-derived CDR1 and CDR2 are SGHTA and FQGNSA. The DNA for the CDR3 is TGTGCCAGCAGCTTAGCCGGGACTAGCGGGGGAGCAGATACGCAGTATTTT. Translation: CASSLAGTSGGADTQYF.

This clonotype was observed many times. This chain connects TRBV24-1 to TRBJ2-1, with 7 bases that match TRBD1. The V and J ends lost 3 bases and 2 bases, in that order; junction bases with no gene match: 6. The germline CDR1 and CDR2 sequences are KGHDR and SFDVKD. The CDR3 spans 16 residues. The CDR3, as DNA: TGTGCCACCAGTGATCCTACAGGGGTCACCTACAATGAGCAGTTCTTC. Protein: CATSDPTGVTYNEQFF.

This clonotype was counted a few times. The chain employs TRBV3-1 and TRBJ2-3; D is ambiguous. V was pared by 0 bases and J by 2 bases, with 12 bases between. The germline V gene encodes CDR1 LGHDT and CDR2 YNNKEL (reference sequence). The CDR3 is 16 amino acids. The CDR3 sequence is CASSQDWPADTDTQYF. DNA for the CDR3: TGTGCCAGCAGCCAAGATTGGCCAGCAGACACAGATACGCAGTATTTT.

The CDR3 loop reads CASSYPRPGYNEQFF. CDR3 nucleotides: TGTGCCAGCAGTTACCCTAGGCCGGGTTACAATGAGCAGTTCTTC. V is TRBV6-2 or TRBV6-3 and J is TRBJ2-1; D not certain. The CDR3 is 15 amino acids. Trimming left V 2 bases short and J 4 bases short, with 12 bases between. CDR1 and CDR2 from the germline V gene are MNHEY and SVGEGT.

This rearrangement joins TRBV6-6 to TRBJ2-1; D remains unclear. CDR1 and CDR2 (germline): MNHNY, SVGAGI (reference sequence). Trimming left V 5 bases short and J 2 bases short, with 13 bases between. The CDR3 loop spans 15 amino acids. In DNA, the CDR3 is TGTGCCAGCAGTCAGTACCATGCCCCCTACAATGAGCAGTTCTTC. Translated: CASSQYHAPYNEQFF.

The gene calls are TRBV7-9 and TRBJ2-1; no firm D call. The length of the CDR3 is 13 residues. Germline V gene data show CDR1 as SEHNR and CDR2 as FQNEAQ (reference sequence). V gave up 5 bases and J gave up 5 bases, with 10 bases separating them. CDR3 residues: CASSPSFNNEQFF. As DNA, the CDR3 is TGTGCCAGCAGCCCAAGCTTCAACAATGAGCAGTTCTTC.

The chain links TRBV7-2 to TRBJ2-5; D might be TRBD1 (6 bases). Germline values: CDR1 SGHTA, CDR2 FQGNSA. The CDR3 spans 15 residues. Trimming removed 5 bases from V and 5 bases from J, with 18 bases in between. The CDR3 region is CASSTGTPIEETQYF. The CDR3 DNA reads TGTGCCAGCAGCACTGGGACACCCATTGAGGAGACCCAGTACTTC.

The V gene is TRBV7-2, the J gene TRBJ2-3; D remains ambiguous. V lost 2 bases and J 2 bases, leaving 8 bases between the germline ends. There are 14 residues in the CDR3. In germline, CDR1 is SGHTA, CDR2 FQGNSA. CDR3 sequence (DNA): TGTGCCAGCAGCTTATTCCAGACCACAGATACGCAGTATTTT. This sequence encodes CASSLFQTTDTQYF. Supplemented by reference TRBV7-2 and TRBJ2-3, the full variable domain reads GAGVSQSPSNKVTEKGKDVELRCDPISGHTALYWYRQSLGQGLEFLIYFQGNSAPDKSGLPSDRFSAERTGGSVSTLTIQRTQQEDSAVYLCASSLFQTTDTQYFGPGTRLTVL.

V is TRBV7-9 and J is TRBJ1-1, with D possibly matching TRBD1 (5 bases). Germline assignment: CDR1 SEHNR and CDR2 FQNEAQ (reference sequence). V was trimmed by 5 bases and J by 10 bases, leaving 14 bases between them. The CDR3 is made up of 12 amino acids. In DNA form, the CDR3 reads TGTGCCAGCAGCCTCTCGGGGGTGGCAGCTTTCTTT. Amino acid sequence: CASSLSGVAAFF. Together with reference TRBV7-9 and TRBJ1-1, the CDR3 gives the full variable domain: DTGVSQNPRHKITKRGQNVTFRCDPISEHNRLYWYRQTLGQGPEFLTYFQNEAQLEKSRLLSDRFSAERPKGSFSTLEIQRTEQGDSAMYLCASSLSGVAAFFGQGTRLTVV.

CDR3 in amino acids: CASSLGTVLPLYQETQYF. The CDR3 nucleotides read TGTGCCAGCAGCTTGGGGACAGTACTACCCTTGTACCAAGAGACCCAGTACTTC. The chain links TRBV5-6 to TRBJ2-5, with a tentative D call TRBD1 (6 bases). The CDR3 is made up of 18 amino acids. Germline loops: CDR1 SGHDT, CDR2 YYEEEE. Trimming took off 0 bases at V and 0 bases at J, with 18 bases between the two ends.

The V call is TRBV4-3, the J call TRBJ2-7; weak D call: TRBD1 (5 bases). This CDR3 spans 16 amino acids. The V gene lost 1 base and the J gene lost 3 bases, with 16 bases spanning the gap. Germline CDR1 is LGHNA and CDR2 is YSLEER. The CDR3 DNA reads as TGCGCCAGCAGCCAAGTCCAGGGTTCCTCCGTCTACGAGCAGTACTTC. Its translation: CASSQVQGSSVYEQYF.